The T cell receptor beta chain described here comes from a study of T-cell reconstitution after alpha-beta-depleted transplantation in children (dated by TCRdb to 2016 to 2018). With regard to the full study: T-cell immune reconstitution after TCRalphabeta/CD19-depleted allogeneic hematopoietic cell transplantation in children was quantitatively tracked in the study by means of TCR repertoire profiling.

Libraries were prepared through PCR. The sample was run on an Illumina HiSeq 2500. TCR libraries were prepared with molecular barcoding, using unique molecular identifiers to normalize TCRbeta repertoire quantification. TCRdb's own reprocessing of the public reads used fastp at Q25 and MiXCR and kept productive beta chains. Each CDR3 protein gets just one entry, which takes the most common genes and DNA from the rows behind it. In all, the sample holds around 200,000 distinct CDR3 sequences, and approximately 9% of those were seen once. The top ten hold around 6.2% of the sample. This clonotype appeared many times. What this receptor recognizes is not known. Per-base quality was not reported, and no clone a single base away is much larger than it. This receptor was identified in a human donor who donated a stem cell graft to a child with acute lymphoblastic leukemia. Specimen: PBMCs from the stem cell graft donor, collected from the stem cell graft.

The nucleotide sequence is given as TGTGCCAGCAGAGTCTATCCCCCTGGGGCCAACGTCCTGACTTTC. Its product reads: CASRVYPPGANVLTF. Here the chain combines TRBV5-6 and TRBJ2-6; the D gene is not confidently resolved. V sheds 5 bases and J sheds 2 bases, leaving 11 bases between their ends. The germline V gene specifies SGHDT as CDR1 and YYEEEE as CDR2. Its CDR3 holds 15 amino acids, cysteine through phenylalanine. CDR3 DNA only is kept here, 45 bases in frame from base 1.